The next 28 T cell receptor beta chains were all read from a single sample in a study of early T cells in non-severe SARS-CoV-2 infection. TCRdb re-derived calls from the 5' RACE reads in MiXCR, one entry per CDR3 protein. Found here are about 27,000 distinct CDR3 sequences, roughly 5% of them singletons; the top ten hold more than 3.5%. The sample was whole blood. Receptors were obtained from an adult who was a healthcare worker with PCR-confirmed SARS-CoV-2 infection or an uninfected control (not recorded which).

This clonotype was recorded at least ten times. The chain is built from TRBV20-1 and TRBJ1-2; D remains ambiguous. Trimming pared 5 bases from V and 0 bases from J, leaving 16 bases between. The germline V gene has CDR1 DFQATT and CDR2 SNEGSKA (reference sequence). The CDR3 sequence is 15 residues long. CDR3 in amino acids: CSAVPAAGPNYGYTF. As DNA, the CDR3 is TGCAGTGCTGTCCCCGCCGCGGGTCCTAACTATGGCTACACCTTC.

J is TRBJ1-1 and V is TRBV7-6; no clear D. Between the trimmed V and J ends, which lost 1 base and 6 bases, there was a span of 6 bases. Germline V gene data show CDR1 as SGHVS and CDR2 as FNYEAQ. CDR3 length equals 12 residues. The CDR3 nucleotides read TGTGCCAGCAGCTTAGGAGGTTCTGAAGCTTTCTTT. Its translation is CASSLGGSEAFF. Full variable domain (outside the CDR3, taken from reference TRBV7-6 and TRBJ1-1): GAGVSQSPRYKVTKRGQDVALRCDPISGHVSLYWYRQALGQGPEFLTYFNYEAQQDKSGLPNDRFSAERPEGSISTLTIQRTEQRDSAMYRCASSLGGSEAFFGQGTRLTVV.

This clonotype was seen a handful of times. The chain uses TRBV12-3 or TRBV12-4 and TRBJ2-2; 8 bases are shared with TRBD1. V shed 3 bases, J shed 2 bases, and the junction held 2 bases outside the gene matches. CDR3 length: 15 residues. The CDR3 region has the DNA TGTGCCAGCAGTTTTTCAGGGGGCAACACCGGGGAGCTGTTTTTT. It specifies CASSFSGGNTGELFF.

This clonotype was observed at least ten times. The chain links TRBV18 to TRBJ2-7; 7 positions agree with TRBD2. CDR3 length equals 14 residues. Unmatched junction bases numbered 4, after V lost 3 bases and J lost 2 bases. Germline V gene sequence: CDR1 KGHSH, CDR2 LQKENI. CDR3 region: CASSPASGAYEQYF. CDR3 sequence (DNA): TGTGCCAGCTCACCGGCTAGCGGAGCCTACGAGCAGTACTTC.

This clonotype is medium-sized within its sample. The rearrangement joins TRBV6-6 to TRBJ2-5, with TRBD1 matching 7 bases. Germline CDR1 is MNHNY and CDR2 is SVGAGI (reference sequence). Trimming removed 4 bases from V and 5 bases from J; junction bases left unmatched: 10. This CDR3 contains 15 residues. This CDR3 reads CASSSPRGHVETQYF. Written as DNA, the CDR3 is TGTGCCAGCAGTTCCCCTAGGGGGCATGTGGAGACCCAGTACTTC.

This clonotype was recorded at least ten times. The CDR3 region has the DNA TGCAGCGTTGACGTGGGACAGGGAATAGACATTCAGTACTTC. It is translated as CSVDVGQGIDIQYF. V usage is TRBV29-1 and J usage is TRBJ2-4; 9 bases align to TRBD1. The germline gives CDR1 SQVTM, CDR2 ANQGSEA. With 3 bases clipped from V and 8 bases from J, the junction kept 8 bases outside the gene matches. The CDR3 is 14 amino acids.

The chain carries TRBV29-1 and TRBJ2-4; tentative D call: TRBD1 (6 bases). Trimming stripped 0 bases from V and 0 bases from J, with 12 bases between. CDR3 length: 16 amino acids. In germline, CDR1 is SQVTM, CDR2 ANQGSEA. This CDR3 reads CSVEEGQSIAKNIQYF. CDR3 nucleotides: TGCAGCGTTGAAGAAGGACAGTCTATAGCCAAAAACATTCAGTACTTC.

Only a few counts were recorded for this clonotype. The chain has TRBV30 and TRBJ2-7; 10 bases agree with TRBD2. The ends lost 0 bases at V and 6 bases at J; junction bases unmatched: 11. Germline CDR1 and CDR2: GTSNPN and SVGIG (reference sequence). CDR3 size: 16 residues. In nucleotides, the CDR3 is TGTGCCTGGAGTGTAGGGCTAGCGGGGGTGTGGGGCGAGCAGTACTTC. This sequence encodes CAWSVGLAGVWGEQYF. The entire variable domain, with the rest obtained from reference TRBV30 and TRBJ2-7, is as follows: SQTIHQWPATLVQPVGSPLSLECTVEGTSNPNLYWYRQAAGRGLQLLFYSVGIGQISSEVPQNLSASRPQDRQFILSSKKLLLSDSGFYLCAWSVGLAGVWGEQYFGPGTRLTVT.

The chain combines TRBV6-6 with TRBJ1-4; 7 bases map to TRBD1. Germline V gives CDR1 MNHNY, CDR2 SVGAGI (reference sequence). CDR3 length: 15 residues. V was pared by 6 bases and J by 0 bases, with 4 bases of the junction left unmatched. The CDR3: CASRPTGATNEKLFF. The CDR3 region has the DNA TGTGCCAGCAGGCCTACAGGGGCAACTAATGAAAAACTGTTTTTT.

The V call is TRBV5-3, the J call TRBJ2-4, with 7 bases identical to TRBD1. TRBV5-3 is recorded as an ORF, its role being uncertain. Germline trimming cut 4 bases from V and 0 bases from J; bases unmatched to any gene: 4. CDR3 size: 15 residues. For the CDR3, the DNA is TGTGCCAGAAGCGCAACAGGGGCAGCCAAAAACATTCAGTACTTC. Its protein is CARSATGAAKNIQYF.

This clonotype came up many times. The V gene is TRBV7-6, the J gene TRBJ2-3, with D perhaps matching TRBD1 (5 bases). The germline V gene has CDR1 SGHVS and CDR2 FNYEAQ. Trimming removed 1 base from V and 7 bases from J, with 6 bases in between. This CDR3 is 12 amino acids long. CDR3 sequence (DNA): TGTGCCAGCAGCTTAGAGGGGAATACGCAGTATTTT. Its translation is CASSLEGNTQYF. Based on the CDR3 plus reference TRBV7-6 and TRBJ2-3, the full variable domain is GAGVSQSPRYKVTKRGQDVALRCDPISGHVSLYWYRQALGQGPEFLTYFNYEAQQDKSGLPNDRFSAERPEGSISTLTIQRTEQRDSAMYRCASSLEGNTQYFGPGTRLTVL.

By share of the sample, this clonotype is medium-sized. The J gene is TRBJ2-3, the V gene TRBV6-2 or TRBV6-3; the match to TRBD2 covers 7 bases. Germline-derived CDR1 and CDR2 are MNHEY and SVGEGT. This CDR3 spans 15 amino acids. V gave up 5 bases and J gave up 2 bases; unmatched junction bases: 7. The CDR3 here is CASSRASGYTDTQYF. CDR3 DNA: TGTGCCAGCAGTCGAGCTAGCGGATACACAGATACGCAGTATTTT.

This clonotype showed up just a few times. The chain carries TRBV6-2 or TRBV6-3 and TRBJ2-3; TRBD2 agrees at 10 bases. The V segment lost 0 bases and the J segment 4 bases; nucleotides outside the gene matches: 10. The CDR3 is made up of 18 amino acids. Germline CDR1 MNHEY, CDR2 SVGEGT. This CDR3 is CASSYSRASGGLADTQYF. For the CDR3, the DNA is TGTGCCAGCAGTTACTCACGGGCTAGCGGGGGTCTTGCAGATACGCAGTATTTT.

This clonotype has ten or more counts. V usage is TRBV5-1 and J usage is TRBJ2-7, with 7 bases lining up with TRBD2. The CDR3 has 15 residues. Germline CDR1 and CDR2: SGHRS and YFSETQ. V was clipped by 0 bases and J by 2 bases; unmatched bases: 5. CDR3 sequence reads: CASSLAGTNAYEQYF. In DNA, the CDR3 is TGCGCCAGCAGCTTGGCCGGGACTAATGCCTACGAGCAGTACTTC.

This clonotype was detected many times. CDR3 nucleotide sequence: TGTGCCAGCAGTTATCGGGGTTCCACTGAAGCTTTCTTT. Residues: CASSYRGSTEAFF. V and J are TRBV6-6 and TRBJ1-1; D gene unclear. The CDR3 is made up of 13 amino acids. Trimming cost V 3 bases and J 4 bases, with 9 bases left between them. CDR1 is MNHNY, CDR2 SVGAGI, per germline (reference sequence).

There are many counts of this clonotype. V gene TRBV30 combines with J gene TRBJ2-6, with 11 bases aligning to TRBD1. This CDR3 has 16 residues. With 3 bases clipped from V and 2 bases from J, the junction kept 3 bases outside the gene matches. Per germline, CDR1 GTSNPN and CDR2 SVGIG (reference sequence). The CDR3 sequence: CAWRDRGLPGANVLTF. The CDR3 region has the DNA TGTGCCTGGAGGGACAGGGGGCTCCCTGGGGCCAACGTCCTGACTTTC.

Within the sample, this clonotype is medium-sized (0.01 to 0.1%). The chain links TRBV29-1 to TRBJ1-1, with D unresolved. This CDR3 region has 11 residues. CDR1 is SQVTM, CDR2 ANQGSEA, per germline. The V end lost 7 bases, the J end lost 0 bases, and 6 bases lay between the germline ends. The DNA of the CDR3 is TGCAGCGGCACTGTGAACACTGAAGCTTTCTTT. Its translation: CSGTVNTEAFF.

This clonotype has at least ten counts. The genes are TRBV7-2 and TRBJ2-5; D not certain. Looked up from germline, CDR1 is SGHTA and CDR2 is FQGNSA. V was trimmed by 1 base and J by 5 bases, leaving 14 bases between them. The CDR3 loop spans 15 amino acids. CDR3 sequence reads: CASSLGLGGEETQYF. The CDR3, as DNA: TGTGCCAGCAGCTTAGGTTTGGGCGGTGAGGAGACCCAGTACTTC.

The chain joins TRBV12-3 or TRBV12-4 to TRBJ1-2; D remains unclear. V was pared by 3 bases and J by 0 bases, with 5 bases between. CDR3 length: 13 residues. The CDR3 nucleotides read TGTGCCAGCAGTTTGAACGCTAACTATGGCTACACCTTC. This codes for CASSLNANYGYTF.

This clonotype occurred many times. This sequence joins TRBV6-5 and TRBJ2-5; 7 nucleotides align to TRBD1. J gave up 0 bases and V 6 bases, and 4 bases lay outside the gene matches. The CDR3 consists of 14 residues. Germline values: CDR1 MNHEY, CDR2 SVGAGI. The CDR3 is CASSRDSYQETQYF. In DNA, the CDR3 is TGTGCCAGCAGCCGGGACAGCTACCAAGAGACCCAGTACTTC.

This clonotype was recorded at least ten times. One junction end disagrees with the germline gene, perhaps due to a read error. In DNA form, the CDR3 reads TGTGCCATCAGTGAGAGGACAGCTAATTATGGCTACACCTTC. Translated: CAISERTANYGYTF. This chain connects TRBV10-3 to TRBJ1-2; D is perhaps TRBD1 (6 bases). Germline CDR1 and CDR2: ENHRY and SYGVKD. The CDR3 is made up of 14 amino acids.

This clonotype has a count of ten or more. CDR3 DNA: TGTGCCAGCAGCCGGTGGACTAGCGGGGACAATGAGCAGTTCTTC. Translation: CASSRWTSGDNEQFF. This sequence joins TRBV3-1 and TRBJ2-1, with TRBD2 identical over 12 bases. J gave up 5 bases and V 4 bases, and 3 bases lay outside the gene matches. The CDR3 consists of 15 residues. CDR1 is LGHDT and CDR2 is YNNKEL in the germline V gene (reference sequence).

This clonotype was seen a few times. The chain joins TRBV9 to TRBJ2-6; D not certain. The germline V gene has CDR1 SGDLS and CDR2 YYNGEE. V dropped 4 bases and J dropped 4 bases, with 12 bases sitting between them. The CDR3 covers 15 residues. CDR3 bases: TGTGCCAGCAGCTCGATCAATGTGGGGGCCAACGTCCTGACTTTC. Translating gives CASSSINVGANVLTF.

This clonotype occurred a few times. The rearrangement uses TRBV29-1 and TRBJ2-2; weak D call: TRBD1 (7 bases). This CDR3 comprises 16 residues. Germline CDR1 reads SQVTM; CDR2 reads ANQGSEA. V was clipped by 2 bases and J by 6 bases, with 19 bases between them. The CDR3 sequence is CSVEKRQGWEAGELFF. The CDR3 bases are TGCAGCGTTGAAAAACGACAGGGATGGGAGGCCGGGGAGCTGTTTTTT.

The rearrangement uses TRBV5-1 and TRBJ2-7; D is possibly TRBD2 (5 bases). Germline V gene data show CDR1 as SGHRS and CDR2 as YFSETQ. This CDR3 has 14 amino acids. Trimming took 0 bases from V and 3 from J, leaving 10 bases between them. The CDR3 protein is CASSLGSGGYEQYF. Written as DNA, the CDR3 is TGCGCCAGCAGCTTGGGGTCAGGAGGCTACGAGCAGTACTTC.

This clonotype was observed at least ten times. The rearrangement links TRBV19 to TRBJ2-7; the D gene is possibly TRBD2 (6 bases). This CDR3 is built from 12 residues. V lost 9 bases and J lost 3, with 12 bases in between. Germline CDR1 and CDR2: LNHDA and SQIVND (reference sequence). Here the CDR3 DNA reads TGTGCCAGCCGCGGAGGGCTCTACGAGCAGTACTTC. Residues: CASRGGLYEQYF.

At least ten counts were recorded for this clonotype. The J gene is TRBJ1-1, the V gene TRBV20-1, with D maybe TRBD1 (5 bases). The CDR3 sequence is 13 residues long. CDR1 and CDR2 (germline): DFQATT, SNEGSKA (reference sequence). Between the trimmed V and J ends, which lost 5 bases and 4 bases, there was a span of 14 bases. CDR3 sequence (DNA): TGCAGTGCTGCGGGGCGCTTGGTCACTGAAGCTTTCTTT. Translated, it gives CSAAGRLVTEAFF.

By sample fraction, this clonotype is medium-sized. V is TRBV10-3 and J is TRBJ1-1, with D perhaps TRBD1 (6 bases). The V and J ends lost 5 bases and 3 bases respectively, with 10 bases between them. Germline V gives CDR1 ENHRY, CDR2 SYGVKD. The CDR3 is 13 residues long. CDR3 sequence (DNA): TGTGCCATCAGTCAGGGGCTGTACACTGAAGCTTTCTTT. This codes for CAISQGLYTEAFF.